This is a list of T cell receptor beta chains from one sample in a study of cytomegalovirus exposure and HLA in healthy donors. Data came from immunoSEQ multiplex PCR; TCRdb stores just in-frame clones and leaves some out. The table shows 77,000 or so clones, with approximately 71% occurring only once. Sequenced input: PBMCs. The receptors stem from a woman between 40 and 55 years old in good health and CMV-seronegative. The CDR3 runs from the conserved cysteine through the conserved F or W. D genes are given only for firm matches. Clone size appears in some rows only: once, few, many, or a class for an expanded clone.

clone size	V gene	J gene	D gene	CDR3 protein	CDR3 DNA
-	TRBV4-1	TRBJ1-1	-	CASSQEGLQGTEAFF	TGCGCCAGCAGCCAAGAGGGACTCCAGGGCACTGAAGCTTTCTTT
-	TRBV7-3	TRBJ1-2	-	CASSPNSGGDYGYTF	TGTGCCAGCAGCCCCAATAGTGGAGGGGACTATGGCTACACCTTC
-	TRBV2	TRBJ1-5	TRBD1	CASSEQGGQPQHF	TGTGCCAGCAGTGAGCAGGGGGGTCAGCCCCAGCATTTT
-	TRBV5-8	TRBJ2-7	TRBD1	CASSLGQGSNEQYF	TGTGCCAGCAGCTTAGGACAGGGGAGCAACGAGCAGTACTTC
-	TRBV5-5	TRBJ2-7	-	CASSLGLVGGSYEQYF	TGTGCCAGCAGCTTGGGGCTAGTAGGAGGATCCTACGAGCAGTACTTC
-	TRBV6-5	TRBJ1-2	-	CASSPVQTVNYGYTF	TGTGCCAGCAGTCCAGTCCAGACAGTTAACTATGGCTACACCTTC
-	TRBV4-2	TRBJ2-3	TRBD2	CASSPTSGGGDTQYF	TGTGCCAGCAGCCCGACTAGCGGGGGCGGGGATACGCAGTATTTT
-	TRBV7-2	TRBJ1-5	-	CASSLDRGGMPQHF	TGTGCCAGCAGCTTGGACCGCGGGGGGATGCCCCAGCATTTT
-	TRBV5-1	TRBJ1-4	TRBD1	CASRGGQNEKLFF	TGCGCCAGCAGGGGGGGACAGAATGAAAAACTGTTTTTT
-	TRBV7-2	TRBJ2-3	TRBD2	CASSPGGRLAVVHTQYF	TGTGCCAGCAGCCCGGGGGGGAGACTAGCGGTTGTGCATACGCAGTATTTT
few	TRBV6-1	TRBJ1-1	TRBD1	CASGGQGATEAFF	TGTGCCAGCGGGGGACAGGGGGCAACTGAAGCTTTCTTT
-	TRBV11-2	TRBJ2-7	TRBD1	CASSPLGRTGEYEQYF	TGTGCCAGCAGCCCCCTGGGCAGGACAGGGGAATACGAGCAGTACTTC
-	TRBV4-3	TRBJ2-6	-	CASSPDVASGANVLTF	TGCGCCAGCAGCCCAGACGTAGCCTCTGGGGCCAACGTCCTGACTTTC
few	TRBV7-3	TRBJ2-5	TRBD1	CASSLPRGQEETQYF	TGTGCCAGCAGCTTACCCAGGGGGCAGGAGGAGACCCAGTACTTC
-	TRBV11-2	TRBJ2-3	TRBD1	CASSRGTGGSTDTQYF	TGTGCCAGCAGCAGAGGGACAGGGGGTAGCACAGATACGCAGTATTTT
few	TRBV9	TRBJ2-5	TRBD2	CASSPGASGGAVETQYF	TGTGCCAGCAGCCCTGGGGCTAGCGGGGGGGCCGTAGAGACCCAGTACTTC
-	TRBV5-1	TRBJ2-1	TRBD2	CASSLTGTSGTHNEQFF	TGCGCCAGCAGCTTAACCGGGACTAGCGGTACCCACAATGAGCAGTTCTTC
few	TRBV20-1	TRBJ1-1	TRBD1	CSAQTGAEAFF	TGCAGTGCCCAGACAGGGGCTGAAGCTTTCTTT
-	TRBV5-5	TRBJ1-2	TRBD1	CASSFVPWGQGAGGYTF	TGTGCCAGCAGCTTTGTCCCATGGGGACAGGGGGCAGGTGGCTACACCTTC
-	TRBV7-3	TRBJ1-2	TRBD1	CASSTTPGDRLGYGYTF	TGTGCCAGCAGCACCACCCCGGGGGACAGGTTAGGATACGGCTACACCTTC
few	TRBV19	TRBJ2-7	-	CASSIEASSYEQYF	TGTGCCAGTAGTATAGAGGCAAGCTCCTACGAGCAGTACTTC
-	TRBV9	TRBJ2-2	-	CASSALLGESGELFF	TGTGCCAGCAGCGCCCTTTTGGGCGAATCCGGGGAGCTGTTTTTT
-	TRBV6-1	TRBJ2-7	-	CASSHTGGGYEQYF	TGTGCCAGCAGTCACACAGGGGGGGGCTACGAGCAGTACTTC
-	TRBV28	TRBJ1-1	-	CASSLRSGVNTEAFF	TGTGCCAGCAGTTTAAGGTCCGGGGTGAACACTGAAGCTTTCTTT
-	TRBV14	TRBJ1-1	-	CASSQFYGGTEAFF	TGTGCCAGCAGCCAATTTTACGGGGGCACTGAAGCTTTCTTT
-	TRBV5-1	TRBJ1-1	TRBD1	CATGTGGMNTEAFF	TGCGCCACAGGGACAGGGGGCATGAACACTGAAGCTTTCTTT
-	TRBV5-4	TRBJ1-1	-	CASSPQQGLNTEAFF	TGTGCCAGCAGCCCCCAACAGGGACTGAACACTGAAGCTTTCTTT
-	TRBV2	TRBJ2-2	TRBD1	CASKPGTVNTGELFF	TGTGCCAGCAAACCCGGGACAGTAAACACCGGGGAGCTGTTTTTT
-	TRBV15	TRBJ2-5	-	CATSSRGPLETQYF	TGTGCCACCAGCAGCCGCGGCCCCTTAGAGACCCAGTACTTC
few	TRBV9	TRBJ2-1	TRBD2	CASSVTGGGAGNEQFF	TGTGCCAGCAGCGTAACCGGCGGGGGGGCGGGGAATGAGCAGTTCTTC
-	TRBV28	TRBJ2-7	TRBD1	CASSPPGQGIYEQYF	TGTGCCAGCAGTCCCCCGGGACAGGGGATCTACGAGCAGTACTTC
-	TRBV6-5	TRBJ1-4	TRBD1	CASSLGQGGNEKLFF	TGTGCCAGCAGCCTTGGACAGGGGGGAAATGAAAAACTGTTTTTT
-	TRBV19	TRBJ2-7	TRBD1	CASSIGQGYEQYF	TGTGCCAGTAGTATCGGACAGGGGTACGAGCAGTACTTC
-	TRBV7-6	TRBJ2-1	TRBD2	CASSLAVAGGINEQFF	TGTGCCAGCAGCTTAGCGGTAGCGGGAGGAATAAATGAGCAGTTCTTC
-	TRBV19	TRBJ1-5	-	CASTNRAREPQHF	TGTGCCAGTACCAACAGGGCTAGAGAGCCCCAGCATTTT